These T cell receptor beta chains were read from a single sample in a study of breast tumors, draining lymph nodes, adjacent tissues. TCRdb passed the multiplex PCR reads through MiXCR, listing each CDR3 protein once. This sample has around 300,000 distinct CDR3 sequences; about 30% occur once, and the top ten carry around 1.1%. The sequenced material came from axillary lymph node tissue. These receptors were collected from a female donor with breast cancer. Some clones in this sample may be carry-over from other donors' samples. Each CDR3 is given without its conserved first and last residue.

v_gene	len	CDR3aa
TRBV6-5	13	ASSRGGSSGNTIY
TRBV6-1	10	ASSFGPYEQF
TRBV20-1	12	SASQGSPDQPQH
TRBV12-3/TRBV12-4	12	ASSFGGNNSPPH
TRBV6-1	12	ASTPNRAGNTIY
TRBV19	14	ASSWGGSGSYNEQF
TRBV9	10	ASSVDRDGYT
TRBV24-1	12	ATSFTRQNQPQH
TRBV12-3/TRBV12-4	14	ASSRQGGTFGYGYT
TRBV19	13	ASSFTSGNNSPLH
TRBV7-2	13	ASSFSSGRGHEQF
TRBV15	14	ATSRGRIGKFYEQY
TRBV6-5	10	ASGGVHQPQH
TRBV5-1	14	ASSRGGTGDTGELF